This TCR beta chain is drawn from a study of radiotherapy plus CTLA-4 blockade in lung cancer (dated by TCRdb to between 2017 and 2018). As for the study more broadly: Among enrolled patients, roughly 17% had an objective response and roughly 31% reached disease control.

The CDR3 starts with the cysteine, ends with the phenylalanine, and has 14 residues. The read is trimmed to its CDR3 DNA, 42 bases read in frame from base 1. The germline V gene (reference sequence) supplies CDR1 MNHNY and CDR2 SVGAGI. Paper-wide results and their limitations: The strongest predictors of response were reported to be early dynamic shifts in blood T cell clones along with a rise in serum interferon-beta following radiation. After treatment with radiotherapy and ipilimumab, TCR clones that originated in tumors expanded in peripheral blood.

Focal radiation therapy combined with CTLA-4 blockade (ipilimumab) was tested in patients with chemo-refractory metastatic non-small-cell lung cancer. The library came from the immunoSEQ multiplex PCR assay. The table comes from immuneACCESS by way of TCRdb, which keeps in-frame sequences with V and J called. Part of the clones is missing from these tables; in studies checked, under half for an unresolved V gene and the rest for unknown reasons. The sample table holds 90,000 to 100,000 clones, of which around 83% were seen once. Roughly 24% of the sample is taken by the ten largest. Remarks on this clone: The specificity of this receptor is unknown. Compared with germline, one end of the junction differs, possibly owing to a read error.

The chain employs TRBV6-6 and TRBJ1-1, and 8 bases in between align with TRBD1. The sample was peripheral blood, taken from a patient treated with radiotherapy plus ipilimumab. The clonotype comes from a human donor with non-small cell lung cancer that progressed on radiotherapy plus ipilimumab. This receptor has the CDR3 CVSSRGTGNTEAFF. The DNA sequence is TGTGTCAGCAGCCGAGGGACAGGGAACACTGAAGCTTTCTTT.